The 32 T cell receptor beta chains in this list originate from one sample, sequenced in a study of human T cells and chemical hapten exposure (dated by TCRdb to 2020 to 2023). The sample's time point label, decoded: pre-sensitization, week 0. The treatment or condition label on this specimen signifies: therapeutic diphenylcyclopropenone sensitization with weekly scalp DPC. The protocol used for the library was RACE. TCRdb names NextSeq 500 as the instrument used. TCRdb's own reprocessing of the public reads used fastp at Q25 and MiXCR and kept productive beta chains. Every CDR3 protein is listed once, alongside the most common genes and DNA of its rows. The sample table lists about 98,000 distinct CDR3 sequences, 10% to 11% of them with a count of one. The ten largest make up around 3.3% of the sample. This material consisted of whole blood, taken in connection with sensitization to the hapten diphenylcyclopropenone (DPC). These receptors came from a woman aged 60-75 years with alopecia areata. Some clones in this sample may be carry-over from other donors' samples.

V usage is TRBV5-1 and J usage is TRBJ2-1; tentative D call: TRBD2 (6 bases). The CDR3 has 13 amino acids. The V end was cut by 9 bases, the J end by 8 bases, with 18 bases between. From germline, CDR1 is SGHRS and CDR2 YFSETQ. In DNA, the CDR3 is TGCGCCACCGGAGCTGGAGGGCGGGATGAGCAGTTCTTC. This encodes CATGAGGRDEQFF.

CDR3 sequence (DNA): TGTGCCAGCTCACCAAGAGACGGGGGAACCGGAGAGACCCAGTACTTC. Its translation: CASSPRDGGTGETQYF. The chain recombines TRBV18 with TRBJ2-5; a weak D match, TRBD2 (6 bases). Trimming removed 2 bases at V and 4 bases at J, with 17 bases between. The CDR3 consists of 16 residues. Germline V gene lookup returns CDR1 KGHSH and CDR2 LQKENI.

There are many counts of this clonotype. The J gene is TRBJ2-1, the V gene TRBV7-9, with D tentatively TRBD2 (5 bases). Trimming took 5 bases from V and 0 from J, leaving 11 bases between them. CDR3 length: 15 residues. Germline V lookup: CDR1 SEHNR, CDR2 FQNEAQ (reference sequence). The CDR3 reads CASSLRGSSYNEQFF. The CDR3 nucleotides are TGTGCCAGCAGCCTACGGGGAAGCTCCTACAATGAGCAGTTCTTC.

This clonotype occurred many times. The rearrangement joins TRBV12-3 or TRBV12-4 to TRBJ2-5; possibly TRBD1 for D (6 bases). V lost 6 bases to trimming and J lost 5 bases, with 16 bases between them. This CDR3 has 14 amino acids. The CDR3 loop reads CASRARAGVETQYF. The CDR3, as DNA: TGTGCCAGCAGAGCGAGGGCAGGGGTGGAGACCCAGTACTTC.

The table lists this clonotype with many counts. V gene TRBV19 combines with J gene TRBJ1-5; no clear D gene. The CDR3 runs to 16 residues. With 7 bases removed from V and 2 bases from J, the gap between germline ends came to 18 bases. Germline V gives CDR1 LNHDA, CDR2 SQIVND (reference sequence). In DNA, the CDR3 is TGTGCCAGTAAGGAAGAGGGCCTTCGAGGCAATCAGCCCCAGCATTTT. This sequence encodes CASKEEGLRGNQPQHF. Full variable domain (rest looked up from reference TRBV19 and TRBJ1-5): DGGITQSPKYLFRKEGQNVTLSCEQNLNHDAMYWYRQDPGQGLRLIYYSQIVNDFQKGDIAEGYSVSREKKESFPLTVTSAQKNPTAFYLCASKEEGLRGNQPQHFGDGTRLSIL.

The table lists this clonotype with a count of one. Since a much larger clone is just one base distant, this may be a read error. This sequence joins TRBV30 and TRBJ1-1; D is unresolved. The CDR3 has 17 residues. Germline V gives CDR1 GTSNPN, CDR2 SVGIG (reference sequence). This chain's CDR3 is CVWSLRRVAELNTEAFF. CDR3 sequence (DNA): TGTGTCTGGAGCCTCCGAAGGGTGGCAGAACTGAACACTGAAGCTTTCTTT.

In this sample, this clonotype turned up many times. The chain employs TRBV12-3 or TRBV12-4 and TRBJ1-4; D is ambiguous. The CDR3 covers 14 residues. V shed 1 base and J shed 7 bases, with 10 bases lying between them. This CDR3 is CASSLGSLVEKLFF. The CDR3 nucleotides read TGTGCCAGCAGTTTAGGCAGTCTTGTTGAAAAACTGTTTTTT.

The gene calls are TRBV6-4 and TRBJ2-3; 9 nucleotides line up with TRBD2. The CDR3 runs 15 residues. The trim removed 3 bases at V and 4 bases at J, leaving 5 bases unmatched. Germline CDR1 and CDR2: MRHNA and SNTAGT. In nucleotides, the CDR3 is TGTGCCAGCAGTGAACAAGCGGGGGGTCCAGATACGCAGTATTTT. The encoded protein is CASSEQAGGPDTQYF.

The sample holds a few counts of this clonotype. The chain couples TRBV2 to TRBJ1-6, with 8 bases identical to TRBD1. The CDR3 has 14 residues. Germline CDR1 and CDR2: SNHLY and FYNNEI. Germline trimming cut 7 bases from V and 7 bases from J; bases unmatched to any gene: 6. CDR3 sequence: CASTRTGRNSPLHF. The CDR3 DNA reads as TGTGCCAGCACCCGGACAGGGAGAAATTCACCCCTCCACTTT.

The chain has TRBV7-9 and TRBJ1-2; 7 bases fit TRBD1. The V gene's germline CDR1 is SEHNR and CDR2 FQNEAQ (reference sequence). The ends lost 2 bases at V and 3 bases at J; junction bases unmatched: 3. The CDR3 spans 14 residues. The CDR3 nucleotides are TGTGCCAGCAGCTTAAGCGGACAGGACTATGGCTACACCTTC. Translated, it gives CASSLSGQDYGYTF.

The chain joins TRBV5-6 to TRBJ2-7; 8 nucleotides agree with TRBD2. The CDR3 contains 14 residues. V shed 3 bases and J 2 bases; nucleotides not matched to a gene: 4. The germline V gene encodes CDR1 SGHDT and CDR2 YYEEEE. The CDR3 spells CASSSGTRAYEQYF. The CDR3 DNA sequence: TGTGCCAGCAGCTCCGGGACTAGAGCCTACGAGCAGTACTTC.

This clonotype was seen only a few times. The chain employs TRBV9 and TRBJ1-3; D might be TRBD1 (5 bases). The CDR3 spans 15 residues. V was clipped by 6 bases and J by 0 bases, with 13 bases between them. CDR1 is SGDLS and CDR2 is YYNGEE in the germline V gene. CDR3 sequence (DNA): TGTGCCAGCACCTTGACACAGGCCTCTGGAAACACCATATATTTT. It translates to CASTLTQASGNTIYF.

The table lists this clonotype with many counts. CDR3 DNA sequence: TGTGCCAGCAGCTTGGATCCGGGGGGCCGGTACAATGAGCAGTTCTTC. Protein product: CASSLDPGGRYNEQFF. The gene calls are TRBV5-6 and TRBJ2-1; tentatively, D is TRBD2 (7 bases). The CDR3 sequence is 16 residues long. Per the germline V gene, CDR1 is SGHDT and CDR2 is YYEEEE. The V end lost 0 bases, the J end lost 4 bases, and 14 bases lay between the germline ends.

This clonotype was picked up a small number of times. J is TRBJ1-1 and V is TRBV7-8, with D possibly matching TRBD1 (5 bases). V was shortened by 3 bases and J by 3 bases, with 11 bases between the two germline ends. Germline CDR1 and CDR2: SGHVS and FQNEAQ. CDR3 length equals 14 residues. CDR3 coding DNA: TGTGCCAGCAGCTTGGGGGAGCGGGACACTGAAGCTTTCTTT. Translating gives CASSLGERDTEAFF. Together with reference TRBV7-8 and TRBJ1-1, the CDR3 gives the full variable domain: GAGVSQSPRYKVAKRGQDVALRCDPISGHVSLFWYQQALGQGPEFLTYFQNEAQLDKSGLPSDRFFAERPEGSVSTLKIQRTQQEDSAVYLCASSLGERDTEAFFGQGTRLTVV.

In this sample, this clonotype turned up a few times. The chain has TRBV4-2 and TRBJ2-2; 8 nucleotides agree with TRBD1. The germline V gene encodes CDR1 LGHNA and CDR2 YNFKEQ. The CDR3 extends over 18 amino acids. The V gene end was trimmed by 0 bases and the J gene end by 2 bases; junction bases not matched to a gene: 8. The CDR3 DNA follows: TGTGCCAGCAGCCAAGATCGGACAGGGTGGCGCAACACCGGGGAGCTGTTTTTT. Translating it yields CASSQDRTGWRNTGELFF.

This clonotype was picked up many times. This chain uses TRBV2 with TRBJ1-5, with a weak D call TRBD1 (5 bases). Trimming left V 4 bases short and J 0 bases short, with 7 bases between. The CDR3 consists of 14 residues. Germline V gene lookup returns CDR1 SNHLY and CDR2 FYNNEI. In DNA form, the CDR3 reads TGTGCCAGCAGTGCCCAGGGTAGCAATCAGCCCCAGCATTTT. It codes for CASSAQGSNQPQHF.

This clonotype was counted only a few times. The chain recombines TRBV7-8 with TRBJ1-1; D is unclear. The V gene's germline CDR1 is SGHVS and CDR2 FQNEAQ. Trimming removed 2 bases at V and 3 bases at J, with 4 bases between. The CDR3 is 12 amino acids. The CDR3 here is CASSLSDTEAFF. CDR3 bases: TGTGCCAGCAGCTTATCAGACACTGAAGCTTTCTTT.

This rearrangement joins TRBV7-2 to TRBJ2-2, with D possibly matching TRBD2 (5 bases). Germline V lookup: CDR1 SGHTA, CDR2 FQGNSA. The CDR3 is 14 residues long. V was pared by 6 bases and J by 6 bases, with 14 bases between. The CDR3 DNA reads TGTGCCAGCAGATCTGGACTGTTTTCCGGGGAGCTGTTTTTT. Amino acid sequence: CASRSGLFSGELFF.

This clonotype showed up just a few times. The chain combines TRBV24-1 with TRBJ2-3, with 7 nucleotides matching TRBD1. The CDR3 length is 13 residues. Germline trimming cut 4 bases from V and 6 bases from J; bases unmatched to any gene: 3. Germline V gene lookup returns CDR1 KGHDR and CDR2 SFDVKD. The CDR3 spells CATSEGGVDTQYF. The CDR3 region has the DNA TGTGCCACCAGTGAAGGGGGCGTCGATACGCAGTATTTT.

About this clonotype: A much larger clone sits a single nucleotide away, making a read error possible. The J gene is TRBJ2-7, the V gene TRBV3-1; D is ambiguous. The V gene's germline CDR1 is LGHDT and CDR2 YNNKEL (reference sequence). CDR3 size: 12 residues. V was trimmed by 5 bases and J by 1 base, leaving 6 bases between them. The CDR3 DNA reads TGTGCCAGCAGCTCCGGATCCTACGAGCAGTACTTC. Translation gives CASSSGSYEQYF.

In its sample, this clonotype was seen a few times. This chain connects TRBV6-2 or TRBV6-3 to TRBJ2-5; 10 nucleotides agree with TRBD2. J gave up 5 bases and V 4 bases, and 7 bases lay outside the gene matches. CDR1 and CDR2 from the germline V gene are MNHEY and SVGEGT. The length of the CDR3 is 15 residues. This CDR3 reads CASSFGLAGDETQYF. The CDR3 DNA is TGTGCCAGCAGTTTCGGCCTAGCGGGAGATGAGACCCAGTACTTC.

This clonotype was counted at least ten times. This chain links TRBV9 with TRBJ1-2; D ambiguous. Trimming took off 4 bases at V and 7 bases at J, with 14 bases between the two ends. The CDR3 loop spans 13 amino acids. Germline V gene lookup returns CDR1 SGDLS and CDR2 YYNGEE. The chain's CDR3 is CASSPGRMGGYTF. The CDR3 region has the DNA TGTGCCAGCAGCCCCGGAAGGATGGGTGGCTACACCTTC.

The V call is TRBV20-1, the J call TRBJ2-7; 9 bases map to TRBD2. The junction had 5 bases not matched to a gene; V was cut back by 2 bases and J by 3 bases. The CDR3 totals 14 residues. Germline CDR1 reads DFQATT; CDR2 reads SNEGSKA (reference sequence). The CDR3 DNA is TGCAGTGCTAGACGCCTAGCGGGGAACTACGAGCAGTACTTC. Translated, it gives CSARRLAGNYEQYF.

This clonotype was detected a few times. The chain recombines TRBV7-8 with TRBJ2-5; 14 bases line up with TRBD2. The CDR3 length is 18 residues. Unmatched junction bases numbered 9, after V lost 5 bases and J lost 1 base. From germline, CDR1 is SGHVS and CDR2 FQNEAQ. The CDR3 loop is CASSVRLAGGPSQETQYF. The CDR3, as DNA: TGTGCCAGCAGCGTACGACTAGCGGGGGGGCCCTCCCAAGAGACCCAGTACTTC.

V usage is TRBV7-2 and J usage is TRBJ2-5; TRBD2 aligns across 9 bases. Germline V gene data show CDR1 as SGHTA and CDR2 as FQGNSA. Trimming took 2 bases from V and 1 from J; bases not matched to a gene: 8. The CDR3 contains 17 residues. DNA for the CDR3: TGTGCCAGCAGCTTAAGGGGTAGCGGGGGACTCCAAGAGACCCAGTACTTC. Translated: CASSLRGSGGLQETQYF.

The V call is TRBV23-1, the J call TRBJ2-7; D ambiguous. TRBV23-1 is an open reading frame, and its role is uncertain. The CDR3 totals 15 residues. V was clipped by 6 bases and J by 3 bases, with 18 bases between them. The DNA for the CDR3 is TGCGCCAGCAGCCAAAACGCGGTTATAAGCTACGAGCAGTACTTC. It codes for CASSQNAVISYEQYF.

The gene calls are TRBV20-1 and TRBJ2-3; TRBD1 matches 11 bases. Germline lookup yields CDR1 DFQATT and CDR2 SNEGSKA (reference sequence). The ends lost 6 bases at V and 4 bases at J; junction bases unmatched: 6. The length of the CDR3 is 14 residues. The CDR3, as DNA: TGCAGTGCCGTCCCGGGACAGGGGGCAGATACGCAGTATTTT. This gives the protein CSAVPGQGADTQYF.

This clonotype occurred many times. The chain employs TRBV6-5 and TRBJ2-3; D gene uncertain. The CDR3 length is 13 residues. The V gene lost 6 bases and the J gene lost 2 bases, with 9 bases spanning the gap. CDR1 is MNHEY and CDR2 is SVGAGI in the germline V gene. The CDR3 region is CASRRVITDTQYF. DNA of the CDR3: TGTGCCAGCAGACGGGTTATCACAGATACGCAGTATTTT.

This clonotype was found many times. The chain carries TRBV12-3 or TRBV12-4 and TRBJ2-3; TRBD2 matches 8 bases. The CDR3 length is 15 residues. V shed 5 bases, J shed 0 bases, and the junction held 4 bases outside the gene matches. CDR3: CASSTSGGSTDTQYF. DNA for the CDR3: TGTGCCAGCAGTACCAGCGGGGGTAGCACAGATACGCAGTATTTT.

Only a few counts were recorded for this clonotype. The V call is TRBV12-3 or TRBV12-4, the J call TRBJ1-1; D is uncertain. V was clipped by 4 bases and J by 3 bases, with 12 bases between them. The CDR3 runs to 14 residues. This chain's CDR3 is CASSSGLDHTEAFF. CDR3 sequence (DNA): TGTGCCAGCAGTTCTGGACTGGATCACACTGAAGCTTTCTTT.

V usage is TRBV5-6 and J usage is TRBJ2-1; 10 bases are a match to TRBD2. The V gene end was trimmed by 7 bases and the J gene end by 4 bases; junction bases not matched to a gene: 8. CDR1 and CDR2 from the germline V gene are SGHDT and YYEEEE. The CDR3 runs 15 residues. Here the CDR3 reads CASSLAGGKYNEQFF. DNA of the CDR3: TGTGCCAGCTCCTTAGCGGGGGGAAAGTACAATGAGCAGTTCTTC.

There are a few counts of this clonotype. This rearrangement joins TRBV6-2 or TRBV6-3 to TRBJ2-2; 8 nucleotides align to TRBD1. The V gene end was trimmed by 4 bases and the J gene end by 7 bases; junction bases not matched to a gene: 17. Per the germline V gene, CDR1 is MNHEY and CDR2 is SVGEGT. The CDR3 runs 18 residues. CDR3 nucleotides: TGTGCCAGCAGTTTCCCGGGACAGGCCAGGCCTTTCGGCGGGGAGCTGTTTTTT. Protein sequence: CASSFPGQARPFGGELFF.